This T cell receptor beta chain was profiled in a study of cytomegalovirus exposure and HLA in healthy donors. Study results and limitations: Later on, a genetic analysis was performed. It linked a missense variant in DCLRE1C with V- and J-gene trimming of TCR beta. Data from an earlier analysis indicated that most TCR beta V segments were productive either about 87% or about 30% of the time.

PCR amplification relied on 60 Vbeta primers (plus 13 Jbeta primers). This table comes from immunoSEQ multiplex PCR, and its TCRdb copy is limited to in-frame clones, with some not included. Seen here are 150,000 to 200,000 clones, over 60% observed once, and the top ten hold around 0.71%. A word on this clone: Its antigen is unidentified.

The J segment lost 0 bases and the V segment lost 0 bases, leaving 10 bases of the junction unmatched. The CDR3 covers 18 residues. Looked up from germline, CDR1 is LGHNA and CDR2 is YNFKEQ. The origin of this receptor is a female donor in good health and CMV-seronegative. The sample taken for sequencing was PBMCs. V gene TRBV4-2 combines with J gene TRBJ1-2, with 7 bases matching TRBD1. The CDR3 DNA reads as TGTGCCAGCAGCCAAGATTCGCTCCGGACAGGAGCTAACTATGGCTACACCTTC. Translation gives CASSQDSLRTGANYGYTF.